This T cell receptor (beta chain) was recorded in a study of CD8+ T cells in alopecia areata. RNA extraction and reverse transcription yielded cDNA as sequencing template. The data were produced by immunoSEQ multiplex PCR, yet TCRdb's version contains in-frame clones alone and is incomplete. This repertoire shows about 210,000 clones, 64% found once; its top ten account for 4% to 4.5%. In this sample, this clone turned up a few times. The sample's treatment: oral pan-JAK inhibitor, 5-10 mg twice daily. The clonotype was recovered from a human donor with alopecia areata. Specimen: CD4+ T cells sorted from blood, collected at week 4, from a patient treated with tofacitinib.

For the CDR3, the DNA is TGTGCCAGCAGCGTATCCTCTGGTGGCGAGCAGTACTTC. Amino acid sequence: CASSVSSGGEQYF. The V call is TRBV9, the J call TRBJ2-7; D is undetermined. From germline, CDR1 is SGDLS and CDR2 YYNGEE. The CDR3 is 13 residues long. V was shortened by 1 base and J by 6 bases, with 11 bases between the two germline ends.